The 7 T cell receptor beta chains in this list originate from one sample, sequenced in a study of molecular identifiers for immune sequencing clone quantification. TCRdb passed the PCR reads through MiXCR, listing each CDR3 protein once. Altogether under 600,000 distinct CDR3 sequences are present, around 23% being singletons, with the ten largest covering 0.76%. The sample was naive CD8+ T cells from blood, with Jurkat cell RNA spiked in. Stated subset: FACS-sorted CD8+CD4-CCR7+CD45RA+ naive T cells. These receptors were taken from a human donor in good health. Some libraries in this study had Jurkat cell RNA spiked in.

This clonotype was picked up many times. V and J are TRBV13 and TRBJ2-2; 7 nucleotides match TRBD2. Looked up from germline, CDR1 is PRHDT and CDR2 is FYEKMQ (reference sequence). This CDR3 spans 15 amino acids. V gave up 5 bases and J gave up 2 bases; unmatched junction bases: 5. CDR3 nucleotides: TGTGCCAGCAGCCTGCGACTAGCTAACACCGGGGAGCTGTTTTTT. This encodes CASSLRLANTGELFF.

V and J are TRBV5-1 and TRBJ2-1; 8 bases are shared with TRBD1. From germline, CDR1 is SGHRS and CDR2 YFSETQ. This CDR3 region has 13 residues. Trimming took 6 bases from V and 5 from J; bases not matched to a gene: 4. The CDR3 region is CASTDRVNNEQFF. As DNA, the CDR3 is TGCGCCAGCACGGACAGGGTAAACAATGAGCAGTTCTTC.

Concerning this clonotype itself: This may come from a read error, since a much larger clone is one base off. This chain links TRBV29-1 with TRBJ1-2; D is undetermined. Germline values: CDR1 SQVTM, CDR2 ANQGSEA. Between the trimmed V and J ends, which lost 3 bases and 5 bases, there was a span of 16 bases. The CDR3 is made up of 14 amino acids. CDR3 sequence (DNA): TGCAGCGTTGATCCCCACAGTACCCCTTATGGCTACACCTTC. Protein sequence: CSVDPHSTPYGYTF.

The sample holds many counts of this clonotype. The chain is built from TRBV28 and TRBJ2-3; unclear D gene. Germline assignment: CDR1 MDHEN and CDR2 SYDVKM. Trimming stripped 5 bases from V and 3 bases from J, with 6 bases between. CDR3 length: 12 amino acids. The CDR3 DNA reads TGTGCCAGCAGTAAACCGACAGATACGCAGTATTTT. Its protein is CASSKPTDTQYF.

This clonotype was seen ten or more times. This chain uses TRBV29-1 with TRBJ2-7; 12 bases fit TRBD2. CDR3 size: 13 residues. Trimming took 6 bases from V and 2 from J; bases not matched to a gene: 2. CDR1 and CDR2 from the germline V gene are SQVTM and ANQGSEA. This CDR3 is CSVRLAGAYEQYF. The DNA of the CDR3 is TGCAGCGTCCGACTAGCGGGGGCCTACGAGCAGTACTTC.

The chain couples TRBV12-3 or TRBV12-4 to TRBJ2-5, with D possibly TRBD1 on 5 matching bases. The CDR3 is made up of 14 amino acids. Trimming cost V 2 bases and J 2 bases, with 9 bases left between them. The CDR3 spells CASSLFRAQETQYF. For the CDR3, the DNA is TGTGCCAGCAGTTTATTCAGGGCACAAGAGACCCAGTACTTC.

The chain couples TRBV4-3 to TRBJ2-2, with D hard to call. The CDR3 runs 17 residues. The germline gives CDR1 LGHNA, CDR2 YSLEER. V shed 11 bases and J shed 2 bases, with 24 bases lying between them. This CDR3 is CARRPSPGLYNTGELFF. In nucleotides, the CDR3 is TGCGCCCGCCGCCCATCGCCAGGCCTTTATAACACCGGGGAGCTGTTTTTT.